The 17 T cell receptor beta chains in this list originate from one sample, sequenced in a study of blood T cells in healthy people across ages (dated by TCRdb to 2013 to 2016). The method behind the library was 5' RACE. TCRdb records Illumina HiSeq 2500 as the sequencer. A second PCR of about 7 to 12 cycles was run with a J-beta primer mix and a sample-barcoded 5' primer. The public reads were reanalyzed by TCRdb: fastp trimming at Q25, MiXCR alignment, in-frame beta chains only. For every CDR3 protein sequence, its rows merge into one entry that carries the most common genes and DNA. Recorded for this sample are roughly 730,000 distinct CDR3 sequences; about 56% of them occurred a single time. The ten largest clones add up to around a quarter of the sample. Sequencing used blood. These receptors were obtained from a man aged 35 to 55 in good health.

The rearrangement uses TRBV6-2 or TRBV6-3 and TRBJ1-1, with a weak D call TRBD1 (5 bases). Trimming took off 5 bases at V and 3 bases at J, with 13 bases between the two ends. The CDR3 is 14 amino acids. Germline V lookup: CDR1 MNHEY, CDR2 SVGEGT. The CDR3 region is CASSRRGRDTEAFF. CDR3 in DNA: TGTGCCAGCAGTAGACGGGGCCGGGACACTGAAGCTTTCTTT.

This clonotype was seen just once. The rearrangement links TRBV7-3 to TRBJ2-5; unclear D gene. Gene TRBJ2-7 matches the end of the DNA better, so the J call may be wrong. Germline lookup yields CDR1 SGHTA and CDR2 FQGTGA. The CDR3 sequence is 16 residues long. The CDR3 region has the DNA TGTGCCAGCAGCTTACTTGCCGACCCTCAATACTGCGAGCAGTACTTC. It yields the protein CASSLLADPQYCEQYF.

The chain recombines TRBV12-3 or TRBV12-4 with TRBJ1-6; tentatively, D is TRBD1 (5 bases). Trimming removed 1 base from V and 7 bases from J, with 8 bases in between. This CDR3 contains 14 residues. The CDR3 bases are TGTGCCAGCAGTTTAGGGGGGGACAATTCACCCCTCCACTTT. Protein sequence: CASSLGGDNSPLHF.

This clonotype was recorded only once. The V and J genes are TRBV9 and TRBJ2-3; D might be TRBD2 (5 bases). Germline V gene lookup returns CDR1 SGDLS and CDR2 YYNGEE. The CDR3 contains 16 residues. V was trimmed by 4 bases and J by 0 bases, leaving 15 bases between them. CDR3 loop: CASSPQDFSSTDTQYF. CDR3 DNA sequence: TGTGCCAGCAGCCCTCAGGACTTCTCTAGCACAGATACGCAGTATTTT.

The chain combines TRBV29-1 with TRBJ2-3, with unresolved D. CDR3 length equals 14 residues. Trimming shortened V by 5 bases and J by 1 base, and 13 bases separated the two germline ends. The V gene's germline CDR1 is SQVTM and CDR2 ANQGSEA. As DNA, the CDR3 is TGCAGCGTTTTTTCCATGGTAGGCACAGATACGCAGTATTTT. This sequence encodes CSVFSMVGTDTQYF.

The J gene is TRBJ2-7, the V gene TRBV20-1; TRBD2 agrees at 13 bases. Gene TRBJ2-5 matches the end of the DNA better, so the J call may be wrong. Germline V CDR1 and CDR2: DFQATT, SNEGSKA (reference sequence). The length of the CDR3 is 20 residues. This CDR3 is CSATRSSGLAGSMASETQYF. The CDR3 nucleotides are TGCAGTGCTACGCGCTCCTCGGGACTAGCGGGATCGATGGCCAGCGAGACCCAGTACTTC.

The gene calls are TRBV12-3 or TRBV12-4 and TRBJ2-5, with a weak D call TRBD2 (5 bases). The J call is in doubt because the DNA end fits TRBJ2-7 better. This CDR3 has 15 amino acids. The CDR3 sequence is CASSSTRGLGYEQYF. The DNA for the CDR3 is TGTGCCAGCAGTTCCACCCGGGGTTTGGGATACGAGCAGTACTTC.

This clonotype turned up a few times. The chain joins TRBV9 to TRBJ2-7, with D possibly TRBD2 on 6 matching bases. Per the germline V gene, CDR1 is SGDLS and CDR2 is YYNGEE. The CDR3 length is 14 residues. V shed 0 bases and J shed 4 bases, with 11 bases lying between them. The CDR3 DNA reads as TGTGCCAGCAGCGTAGGAGTGGAGGGTTACGAGCAGTACTTC. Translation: CASSVGVEGYEQYF.

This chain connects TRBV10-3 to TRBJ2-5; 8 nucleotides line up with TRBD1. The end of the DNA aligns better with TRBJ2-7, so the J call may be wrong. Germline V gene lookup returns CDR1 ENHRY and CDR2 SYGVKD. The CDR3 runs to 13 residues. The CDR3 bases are TGTGCCACCCAGGGACAGGAAGGATACGAGCAGTACTTC. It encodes CATQGQEGYEQYF.

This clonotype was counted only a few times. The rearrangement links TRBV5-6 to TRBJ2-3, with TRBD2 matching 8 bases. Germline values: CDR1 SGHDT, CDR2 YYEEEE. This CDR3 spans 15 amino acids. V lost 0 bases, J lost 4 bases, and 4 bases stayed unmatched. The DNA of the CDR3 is TGTGCCAGCAGCTTGGACGGGGGGGCCCCAGATACGCAGTATTTT. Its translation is CASSLDGGAPDTQYF.

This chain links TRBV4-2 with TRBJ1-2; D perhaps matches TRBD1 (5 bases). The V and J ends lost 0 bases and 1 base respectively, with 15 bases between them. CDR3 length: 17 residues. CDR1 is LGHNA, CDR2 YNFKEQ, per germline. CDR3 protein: CASSQDGAEYLNYGYTF. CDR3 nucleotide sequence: TGTGCCAGCAGCCAAGACGGGGCGGAGTATCTTAACTATGGCTACACCTTC.

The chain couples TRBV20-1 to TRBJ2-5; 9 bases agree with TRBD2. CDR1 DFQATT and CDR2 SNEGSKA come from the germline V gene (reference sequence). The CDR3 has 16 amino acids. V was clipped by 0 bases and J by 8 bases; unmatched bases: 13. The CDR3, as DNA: TGCAGTGCTAGAGATCCTAGCGGGACGCGGTTGGAAACCCAGTACTTC. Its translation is CSARDPSGTRLETQYF.

CDR3 DNA sequence: TGTGCCAGCACCTGGTGGGGAGCCGAGCAGTACTTC. Its protein product is CASTWWGAEQYF. The gene calls are TRBV6-2 or TRBV6-3 and TRBJ2-4; the D gene is possibly TRBD2 (5 bases). The J call may be wrong; the DNA end is better matched by TRBJ2-7. The CDR3 runs to 12 residues. Germline V gene lookup returns CDR1 MNHEY and CDR2 SVGEGT.

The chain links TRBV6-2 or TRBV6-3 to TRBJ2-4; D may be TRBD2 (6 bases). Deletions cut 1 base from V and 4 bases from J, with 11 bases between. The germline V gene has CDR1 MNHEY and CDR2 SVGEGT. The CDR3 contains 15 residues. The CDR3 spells CASSYWRGLKNIQYF. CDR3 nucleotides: TGTGCCAGCAGTTACTGGAGGGGTCTAAAAAACATTCAGTACTTC.

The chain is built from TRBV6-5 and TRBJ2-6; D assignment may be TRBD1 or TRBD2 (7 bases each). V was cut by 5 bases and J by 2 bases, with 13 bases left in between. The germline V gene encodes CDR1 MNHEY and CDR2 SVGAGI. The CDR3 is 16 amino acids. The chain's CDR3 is CASSQQGRAGANVLTF. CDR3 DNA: TGTGCCAGCAGTCAACAGGGGAGGGCTGGGGCCAACGTCCTGACTTTC.

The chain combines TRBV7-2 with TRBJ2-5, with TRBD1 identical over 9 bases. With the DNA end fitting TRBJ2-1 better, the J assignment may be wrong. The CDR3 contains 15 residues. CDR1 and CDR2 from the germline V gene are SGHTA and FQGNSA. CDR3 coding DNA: TGTGCCAGCAGCTGGGCCGGGACAGGGTCAGAGACCCAGTTCTTC. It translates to CASSWAGTGSETQFF.

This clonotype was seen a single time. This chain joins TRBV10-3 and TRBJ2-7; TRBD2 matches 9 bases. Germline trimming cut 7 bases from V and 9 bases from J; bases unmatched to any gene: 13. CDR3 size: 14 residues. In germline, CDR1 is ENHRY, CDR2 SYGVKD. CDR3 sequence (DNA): TGTGCCATCAACCCGGGACTAGCTTCTCGACCGCAGTACTTC. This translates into CAINPGLASRPQYF.